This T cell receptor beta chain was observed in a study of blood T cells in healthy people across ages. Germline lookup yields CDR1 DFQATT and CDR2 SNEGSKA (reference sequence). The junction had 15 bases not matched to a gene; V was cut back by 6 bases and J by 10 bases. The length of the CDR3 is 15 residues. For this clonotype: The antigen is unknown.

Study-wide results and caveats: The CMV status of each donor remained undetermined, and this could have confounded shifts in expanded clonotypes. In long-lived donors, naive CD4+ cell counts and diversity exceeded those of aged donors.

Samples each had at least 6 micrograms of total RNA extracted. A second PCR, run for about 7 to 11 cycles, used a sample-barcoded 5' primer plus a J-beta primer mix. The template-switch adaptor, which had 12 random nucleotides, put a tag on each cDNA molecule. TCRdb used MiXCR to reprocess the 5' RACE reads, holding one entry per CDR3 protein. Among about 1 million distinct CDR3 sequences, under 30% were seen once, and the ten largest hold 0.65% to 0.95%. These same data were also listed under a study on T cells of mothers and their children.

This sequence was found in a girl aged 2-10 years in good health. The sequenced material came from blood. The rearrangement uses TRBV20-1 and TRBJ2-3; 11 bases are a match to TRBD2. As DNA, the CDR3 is TGCAGTGCGGGATCTAGCGGGGGGATGAGGGATGCGCAGTATTTT. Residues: CSAGSSGGMRDAQYF.